The rows below give T cell receptor beta chains drawn from one sample of a study of vaccination and CD4 T cells after COVID-19. One entry per CDR3 protein, called by TCRdb with MiXCR from the PCR reads. The data show under 15,000 distinct CDR3 sequences, roughly three fifths seen once. No antigen has been assigned to these receptors. Specimen: CD4+ T cells from blood, cultured in vitro. Receptors originate from a human donor who had recovered from COVID-19. The CDR3 runs from the conserved cysteine through the conserved F or W. Fields, in order: V gene, D gene, J gene, clone size, CDR3 protein, CDR3 DNA. A D gene is named only where the DNA matches it firmly. Not all rows give a size; the values are once, few, many and, for expanded clones, a class.

TRBV6-1,.,TRBJ1-1,.,CASTGPRKPMNTEAFF,TGTGCCAGCACCGGGCCTAGAAAACCTATGAACACTGAAGCTTTCTTT
TRBV19,TRBD1,TRBJ2-3,few,CASSIRDRDSDTQYF,TGTGCCAGTAGTATAAGGGACAGGGACTCCGATACGCAGTATTTT
TRBV7-2,.,TRBJ2-5,once,CASSLGPSQETQYF,TGTGCCAGCAGCTTAGGACCCAGCCAAGAGACCCAGTACTTC
TRBV5-1,.,TRBJ2-3,.,CASSLQGEFKDTQYF,TGCGCCAGCAGCTTACAGGGAGAGTTTAAGGATACGCAGTATTTT
TRBV6-5,TRBD1,TRBJ2-5,.,CASSYSGQGVGETQYF,TGTGCCAGCAGTTACTCGGGACAGGGGGTAGGAGAGACCCAGTACTTC
TRBV3-1,.,TRBJ2-5,medium-sized,CASSQDDPGGETQYF,TGTGCCAGCAGCCAAGATGATCCGGGTGGAGAGACCCAGTACTTC
TRBV27,TRBD1,TRBJ1-3,few,CASSLRAGGLATIYF,TGTGCCAGCAGTTTAAGGGCAGGGGGTTTAGCCACCATATATTTT
TRBV10-3,.,TRBJ2-2,few,CAIRPALNTGELFF,TGTGCCATCCGACCGGCCCTGAACACCGGGGAGCTGTTTTTT
TRBV6-1,.,TRBJ1-5,.,CASSPESNQPQHF,TGTGCCAGCAGTCCTGAAAGCAATCAGCCCCAGCATTTT
TRBV6-1,TRBD2,TRBJ2-7,.,CASSQIWTSGSYEQYF,TGTGCCAGCAGTCAGATTTGGACTAGCGGTTCCTACGAGCAGTACTTC
TRBV27,TRBD1,TRBJ2-1,.,CASQGTGNEQFF,TGTGCCAGCCAAGGGACAGGGAATGAGCAGTTCTTC
TRBV7-9,.,TRBJ1-1,few,CASSPQDVPNTEAFF,TGTGCCAGCAGCCCCCAGGACGTCCCGAACACTGAAGCTTTCTTT
TRBV19,TRBD1,TRBJ1-2,.,CASSMGGTGGYGYTF,TGTGCCAGTAGTATGGGCGGGACAGGTGGTTATGGCTACACCTTC
TRBV10-1,.,TRBJ2-1,medium-sized,CASSESQGGTYNEQFF,TGCGCCAGCAGTGAGTCACAGGGAGGAACCTACAATGAGCAGTTCTTC